A selection of T cell receptor beta chains follows, all from one sample in a study of blood T cell repertoires in COVID-19. The table came from immunoSEQ multiplex PCR; TCRdb's copy has only in-frame clones and leaves some out. The data hold about 140,000 clones, with approximately 80% observed a single time. Sequencing was carried out using PBMCs or T cells enriched from blood (not recorded which). The source is a woman aged 18-29 years who had been exposed to COVID-19. CDR3s include the opening cysteine and the closing phenylalanine or tryptophan. The order of the fields is V gene, J gene, clone size, D gene, CDR3 DNA, CDR3 protein. A D gene is named only where the DNA matches it firmly. Only part of the rows carry a size: once, few, many, or a class if the clone is expanded.

V: TRBV7-8
J: TRBJ1-1
size: NA
D: NA
DNA: TGTGCCAGCAGCTCAAACACAGGTAACACTGAAGCTTTCTTT
CDR3: CASSSNTGNTEAFF

V: TRBV2
J: TRBJ2-3
size: NA
D: NA
DNA: TGTGCCAGCAGTGGCCAGGGGCAGATCACAGATACGCAGTATTTT
CDR3: CASSGQGQITDTQYF

V: TRBV7-8
J: TRBJ2-7
size: NA
D: TRBD2
DNA: TGTGCCAGCAGCTTCCCCGGCGGGAGTTACATCTCCTACGAGCAGTACTTC
CDR3: CASSFPGGSYISYEQYF

V: TRBV27
J: TRBJ1-5
size: NA
D: TRBD1
DNA: TGTGCCAGCAGCCGACAGGGAAGCAATCAGCCCCAGCATTTT
CDR3: CASSRQGSNQPQHF

V: TRBV5-1
J: TRBJ1-4
size: NA
D: TRBD1
DNA: TGCGCCAGCAGCCAGGGACAGGGGTGGGAAAAACTGTTTTTT
CDR3: CASSQGQGWEKLFF

V: TRBV20-1
J: TRBJ1-1
size: NA
D: TRBD1
DNA: TGCAGTGCTAGTGGCGGGGACAGGGGTTTGACTGAAGCTTTCTTT
CDR3: CSASGGDRGLTEAFF

V: TRBV10-3
J: TRBJ2-3
size: NA
D: TRBD2
DNA: TGTGCCATCAGTGAGTCAGCGGGAGTAACGGCAGATACGCAGTATTTT
CDR3: CAISESAGVTADTQYF

V: TRBV19
J: TRBJ1-2
size: NA
D: NA
DNA: TGTGCCAGTAGTCTTGCAGCTAACTATGGCTACACCTTC
CDR3: CASSLAANYGYTF

V: TRBV29-1
J: TRBJ1-5
size: NA
D: NA
DNA: TGCAGCGTTGGGGAGGGTGTTCAGCCCCAGCATTTT
CDR3: CSVGEGVQPQHF

V: TRBV9
J: TRBJ2-6
size: NA
D: TRBD1
DNA: TGTGCCAGCAGGTTAAACCGGGACAGACTTGGAACAGGGGCCAACGTCCTGACTTTC
CDR3: CASRLNRDRLGTGANVLTF

V: TRBV19
J: TRBJ2-7
size: NA
D: TRBD2
DNA: TGTGCCAGTAGTATGAGGGAGGGCTCCTACGAGCAGTACTTC
CDR3: CASSMREGSYEQYF

V: TRBV19
J: TRBJ2-1
size: few
D: NA
DNA: TGTGCCAGTAGTATATCTCAACTCAATGAGCAGTTCTTC
CDR3: CASSISQLNEQFF

V: TRBV4-1
J: TRBJ1-5
size: NA
D: NA
DNA: TGCGCCAGCAGCCAAGATTACAGGTCGTTCAATCAGCCCCAGCATTTT
CDR3: CASSQDYRSFNQPQHF

V: TRBV3-1/TRBV3-2
J: TRBJ1-1
size: NA
D: NA
DNA: TGTGCCAGCAGCCAAGATGGACAATCTGAAGCTTTCTTT
CDR3: CASSQDGQSEAFF

V: TRBV2
J: TRBJ2-3
size: NA
D: TRBD2
DNA: TGTGCCAGCAGCCCGACTAGCGGGGTCACAGATACGCAGTATTTT
CDR3: CASSPTSGVTDTQYF

V: TRBV10-3
J: TRBJ2-6
size: once
D: TRBD1
DNA: TGTGCCATCAGTGTTATGCCGGGACAGAACTCTGGGGCCAACGTCCTGACTTTC
CDR3: CAISVMPGQNSGANVLTF

V: TRBV6-4
J: TRBJ2-3
size: NA
D: NA
DNA: TGTGCCAGCAGTAATCAGGACAGACCCTCGGATACGCAGTATTTT
CDR3: CASSNQDRPSDTQYF

V: TRBV5-1
J: TRBJ2-1
size: NA
D: NA
DNA: TGCGCCAGCAGCTTGGAGGGACTCCGGACCTACAATGAGCAGTTCTTC
CDR3: CASSLEGLRTYNEQFF

V: TRBV12-5
J: TRBJ2-1
size: NA
D: NA
DNA: TGTGCTAGTGGTTTGGTACCAGGGTACAATGAGCAGTTCTTC
CDR3: CASGLVPGYNEQFF

V: TRBV4-1
J: TRBJ1-2
size: NA
D: TRBD1
DNA: TGCGCCAGCAGCCAAGATGGAGGGGGGGACAGGGGGCCCTCTAACTATGGCTACACCTTC
CDR3: CASSQDGGGDRGPSNYGYTF

V: TRBV12-3/TRBV12-4
J: TRBJ1-1
size: once
D: TRBD1
DNA: TGTGCCAGCAGCGGTACACAGGGGTCTGAAGCTTTCTTT
CDR3: CASSGTQGSEAFF

V: TRBV25-1
J: TRBJ2-4
size: few
D: NA
DNA: TGTGCCAGCAGTCGCCGCGGGAAGGTCGACATTCAGTACTTC
CDR3: CASSRRGKVDIQYF

V: TRBV19
J: TRBJ1-1
size: NA
D: TRBD1
DNA: TGTGCCAGTAGGTCTCCCGGGACAGGGCCTTTCGGGACTTTCTTT
CDR3: CASRSPGTGPFGTFF

V: TRBV6-2/TRBV6-3
J: TRBJ2-2
size: NA
D: NA
DNA: TGTGCCAGCAGTTACGAGGGTGTAAACACCGGGGAGCTGTTTTTT
CDR3: CASSYEGVNTGELFF

V: TRBV7-2
J: TRBJ1-6
size: NA
D: NA
DNA: TGTGCCAGCAGCTTAGAAACAGGGTTGGGTTCACCCCTCCACTTT
CDR3: CASSLETGLGSPLHF

V: TRBV2
J: TRBJ2-7
size: NA
D: TRBD2
DNA: TGTGCCACCGCACCGGGACTACCACTACTCGAGCAGTACTTC
CDR3: CATAPGLPLLEQYF

V: TRBV6-2/TRBV6-3
J: TRBJ2-7
size: NA
D: NA
DNA: TGTGCCAGCAGTGCACTACACGAGCAGTACTTC
CDR3: CASSALHEQYF

V: TRBV19
J: TRBJ1-5
size: NA
D: TRBD1
DNA: TGTGCCAGTAGGACCGGACAGGGCGCAAATCAGCCCCAGCATTTT
CDR3: CASRTGQGANQPQHF

V: TRBV9
J: TRBJ1-6
size: NA
D: NA
DNA: TGTGCCAGCAGCGCTGCGGGACGCGCGAATTCACCCCTCCACTTT
CDR3: CASSAAGRANSPLHF

V: TRBV25-1
J: TRBJ2-7
size: NA
D: NA
DNA: TGTGCCAGCAGTGAGAGTGGGGGACACTACGAGCAGTACTTC
CDR3: CASSESGGHYEQYF

V: TRBV5-1
J: TRBJ2-1
size: NA
D: NA
DNA: TGCGCCAGCAGCTTGGTGAGGGAGCTCTCCTACAATGAGCAGTTCTTC
CDR3: CASSLVRELSYNEQFF

V: TRBV28
J: TRBJ2-3
size: few
D: TRBD2
DNA: TGTGCCAGCAGCCATTTCGGGGGGTGGGACACAGATACGCAGTATTTT
CDR3: CASSHFGGWDTDTQYF

V: TRBV18
J: TRBJ1-3
size: NA
D: NA
DNA: TGTGCCAGCTCACCTTGGTCATCAAGAGGAGACGGCTCTGGAAACACCATATATTTT
CDR3: CASSPWSSRGDGSGNTIYF

V: TRBV5-5
J: TRBJ2-7
size: NA
D: TRBD1
DNA: TGTGCCAGCAGCTTGGCACAGGGGGCCTACGAGCAGTACTTC
CDR3: CASSLAQGAYEQYF

V: TRBV24-1
J: TRBJ2-7
size: NA
D: TRBD1
DNA: TGTGCCACCAGTGATAGGAAGGGGGCTCGGGAGCAGTACTTC
CDR3: CATSDRKGAREQYF

V: TRBV27
J: TRBJ2-1
size: few
D: TRBD1
DNA: TGTGCCAGCAGGGGACAGGCCACATACAATGAGCAGTTCTTC
CDR3: CASRGQATYNEQFF

V: TRBV18
J: TRBJ1-1
size: NA
D: NA
DNA: TGTGCCAGCTCCCCATCAACAGTCACTGAAGCTTTCTTT
CDR3: CASSPSTVTEAFF

V: TRBV12-1
J: TRBJ1-2
size: NA
D: NA
DNA: TGTGCCAGCAGCGCGAGCGGGACAGGAGTCTATGGCTACACCTTC
CDR3: CASSASGTGVYGYTF

V: TRBV29-1
J: TRBJ1-1
size: NA
D: TRBD1
DNA: TGCAGCGTCGGACAGGGAATAGGAGCTTTCTTT
CDR3: CSVGQGIGAFF

V: TRBV24-1
J: TRBJ2-1
size: NA
D: NA
DNA: TGTGCCACCAGTGACAAGAACAGGGTTGAGCAGTTCTTC
CDR3: CATSDKNRVEQFF

V: TRBV14
J: TRBJ1-1
size: NA
D: NA
DNA: TGTGCCAGCAGCCGCGACCGTTCCCAGACAGCTATGAACACTGAAGCTTTCTTT
CDR3: CASSRDRSQTAMNTEAFF

V: TRBV7-9
J: TRBJ2-5
size: few
D: TRBD1
DNA: TGTGCCAGCAGCCCCCGGGACAGCGAAGAGACCCAGTACTTC
CDR3: CASSPRDSEETQYF

V: TRBV27
J: TRBJ1-5
size: NA
D: NA
DNA: TGTGCCAGCAGTTTACTAGGGGCCAACAATCAGCCCCAGCATTTT
CDR3: CASSLLGANNQPQHF

V: TRBV5-6
J: TRBJ2-6
size: NA
D: NA
DNA: TGTGCCAGCAGCTTGGAAGGCAGGGGTTTCACTGGGGCCAACGTCCTGACTTTC
CDR3: CASSLEGRGFTGANVLTF

V: TRBV7-9
J: TRBJ2-1
size: NA
D: TRBD2
DNA: TGTGCCAGCAGCTCCCGACTAGCGTACTACAATGAGCAGTTCTTC
CDR3: CASSSRLAYYNEQFF

V: TRBV3-1/TRBV3-2
J: TRBJ2-7
size: NA
D: TRBD2
DNA: TGTGCCAGCAGCCAAGCGACTAGCGTCTACGAGCAGTACTTC
CDR3: CASSQATSVYEQYF

V: TRBV5-4
J: TRBJ1-2
size: NA
D: TRBD1
DNA: TGTGCCAGCAGCTACTCGGACAGGGCTAACTATGGCTACACCTTC
CDR3: CASSYSDRANYGYTF

V: TRBV11-1
J: TRBJ2-1
size: NA
D: TRBD2
DNA: TGTGCCAGCAGCTACACCGGGACTAGGGGCTACAATGAGCAGTTCTTC
CDR3: CASSYTGTRGYNEQFF

V: TRBV27
J: TRBJ1-2
size: NA
D: NA
DNA: TGTGCCAGCAGTTTATCTTGGCAGGGTTCCTTAAGCTACACCTTC
CDR3: CASSLSWQGSLSYTF

V: TRBV10-1
J: TRBJ2-4
size: NA
D: NA
DNA: TGCGCCAGCAGTGATCGAGACAGTGGCAAAAACATTCAGTACTTC
CDR3: CASSDRDSGKNIQYF

V: TRBV5-1
J: TRBJ2-1
size: NA
D: TRBD2
DNA: TGCGCCAGCAGCTTGGCCGGTCGGAAGATAGCGGGAGGGACCTACAATGAGCAGTTCTTC
CDR3: CASSLAGRKIAGGTYNEQFF

V: TRBV3-1/TRBV3-2
J: TRBJ2-3
size: NA
D: NA
DNA: TGTGCCAGCAGCCATGAGGCGGGGACTAGCACAGATACGCAGTATTTT
CDR3: CASSHEAGTSTDTQYF